This passage covers 6 T cell receptor beta chains from one sample sequenced in a study of T cells after yellow fever vaccination (dated by TCRdb to the late 2010s). Sample treatment or condition, as interpreted from the label and publication: live attenuated yellow fever vaccine strain. The receptor library was made with 5' RACE. The listed sequencing device is Illumina HiSeq 2500. Clones were called with MiXCR by TCRdb after fastp trimmed the public reads at Q25, and only in-frame beta chains were retained. A single entry per CDR3 protein holds the most common genes and DNA from its merged rows. The sample has 96,000 or so distinct CDR3 sequences on record, roughly 9% of them singletons. The ten largest clones represent around 16% of the sample. Sample: CD8+ T cells not binding an NS4B(214-222) dextramer, sorted from PBMCs, taken more than 13 days after the first yellow fever vaccination. Reading the label with the study, this specimen's cell subset or site is: NS4B epitope dextramer-negative CD8 T cells. Receptors were obtained from a young man who received the YFV17D yellow fever vaccine.

V gene TRBV4-1 combines with J gene TRBJ1-1, with 9 bases lining up with TRBD1. The CDR3 spans 15 residues. V lost 4 bases to trimming and J lost 1 base; unmatched junction nucleotides: 4. Germline V gene sequence: CDR1 MGHRA, CDR2 YSYEKL. CDR3 DNA sequence: TGCGCCAGCAGCCTTTGGGGACAGGGGAACACTGAAGCTTTCTTT. Translating gives CASSLWGQGNTEAFF.

In this sample, this clonotype turned up many times. The J gene is TRBJ2-7, the V gene TRBV19; 9 nucleotides match TRBD2. Losses at the gene ends were 3 bases for V and 6 bases for J; bases not matched to a gene: 6. CDR3 size: 14 residues. Germline V gene lookup returns CDR1 LNHDA and CDR2 SQIVND (reference sequence). In DNA, the CDR3 is TGTGCCAGTAGTATCGGGACTAGCCTTGCCGAGCAGTACTTC. Translating gives CASSIGTSLAEQYF.

A few counts support this clonotype. The V and J genes are TRBV7-9 and TRBJ2-5; D might be TRBD1 (6 bases). V was trimmed by 2 bases and J by 5 bases, leaving 12 bases between them. This CDR3 is built from 14 residues. The germline V gene encodes CDR1 SEHNR and CDR2 FQNEAQ (reference sequence). The CDR3 is CASSLQGYKETQYF. For the CDR3, the DNA is TGTGCCAGCAGCTTACAGGGGTACAAGGAGACCCAGTACTTC.

In this sample, this clonotype turned up many times. The chain has TRBV20-1 and TRBJ2-7, with D perhaps matching TRBD2 (5 bases). CDR1 and CDR2 (germline): DFQATT, SNEGSKA (reference sequence). The ends were cut back, 1 base at V and 0 bases at J, with 7 bases in the middle. The CDR3 has 13 amino acids. The CDR3 DNA reads TGCAGTGCTAGAGCGGGGAGCTCCTACGAGCAGTACGTC. Encoded protein: CSARAGSSYEQYV.

This clonotype was counted ten times or more. The gene calls are TRBV12-3 or TRBV12-4 and TRBJ1-4; D uncertain. V dropped 6 bases and J dropped 8 bases, with 22 bases sitting between them. The CDR3 totals 16 residues. The CDR3 is CASSPARTLIGEKLFF. DNA of the CDR3: TGTGCCAGCAGCCCCGCCCGGACGCTGATTGGGGAAAAACTGTTTTTT.

This chain uses TRBV5-1 with TRBJ2-3, with 10 bases identical to TRBD2. Per the germline V gene, CDR1 is SGHRS and CDR2 is YFSETQ. CDR3 length: 16 residues. V trimming: 4 bases; J trimming: 2 bases; junction bases outside the gene matches: 7. The CDR3 DNA reads as TGCGCCAGCAGCCACTCACTAGCGGGGTCCACAGATACGCAGTATTTT. Its translation: CASSHSLAGSTDTQYF.